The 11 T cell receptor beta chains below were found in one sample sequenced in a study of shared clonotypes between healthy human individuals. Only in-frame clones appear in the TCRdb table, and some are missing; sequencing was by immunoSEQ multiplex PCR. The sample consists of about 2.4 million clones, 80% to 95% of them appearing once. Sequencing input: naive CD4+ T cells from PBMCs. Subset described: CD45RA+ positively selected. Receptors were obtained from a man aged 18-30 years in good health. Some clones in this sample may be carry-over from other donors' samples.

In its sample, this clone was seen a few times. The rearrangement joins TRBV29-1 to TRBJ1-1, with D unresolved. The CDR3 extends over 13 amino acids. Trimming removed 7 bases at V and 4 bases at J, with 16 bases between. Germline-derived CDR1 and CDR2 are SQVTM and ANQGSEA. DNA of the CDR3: TGCAGCGCCAAACGGACCCGGCGCACTGAAGCTTTCTTT. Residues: CSAKRTRRTEAFF. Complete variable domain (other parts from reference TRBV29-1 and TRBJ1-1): SAVISQKPSRDICQRGTSLTIQCQVDSQVTMMFWYRQQPGQSLTLIATANQGSEATYESGFVIDKFPISRPNLTFSTLTVSNMSPEDSSIYLCSAKRTRRTEAFFGQGTRLTVV.

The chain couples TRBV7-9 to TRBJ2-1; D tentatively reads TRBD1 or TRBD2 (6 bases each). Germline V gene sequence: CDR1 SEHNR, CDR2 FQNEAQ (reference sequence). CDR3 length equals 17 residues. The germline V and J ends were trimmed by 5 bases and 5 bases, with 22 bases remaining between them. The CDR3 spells CASSPPPGEAFDNEQFF. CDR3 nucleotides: TGTGCCAGCAGCCCACCCCCAGGGGAGGCCTTCGACAATGAGCAGTTCTTC.

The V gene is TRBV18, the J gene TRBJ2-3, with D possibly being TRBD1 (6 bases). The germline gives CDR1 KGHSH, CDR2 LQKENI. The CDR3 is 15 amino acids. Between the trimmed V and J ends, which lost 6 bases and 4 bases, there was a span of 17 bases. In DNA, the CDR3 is TGTGCCAGCTCCACCACGCAGGGGCCGGCAGATACGCAGTATTTT. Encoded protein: CASSTTQGPADTQYF.

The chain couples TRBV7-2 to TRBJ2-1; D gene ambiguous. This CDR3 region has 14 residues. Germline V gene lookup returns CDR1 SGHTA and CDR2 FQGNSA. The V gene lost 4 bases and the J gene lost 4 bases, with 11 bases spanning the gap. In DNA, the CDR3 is TGTGCCAGCAGCTCGTCCGGACGGTACAATGAGCAGTTCTTC. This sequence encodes CASSSSGRYNEQFF.

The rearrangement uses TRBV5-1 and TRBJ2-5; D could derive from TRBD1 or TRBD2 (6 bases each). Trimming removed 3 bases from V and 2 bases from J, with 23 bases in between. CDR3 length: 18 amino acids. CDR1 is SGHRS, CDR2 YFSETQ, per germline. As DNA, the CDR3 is TGCGCCAGCAGCTCGAGACCTACCGACAGGAGGGTTCAAGAGACCCAGTACTTC. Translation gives CASSSRPTDRRVQETQYF.

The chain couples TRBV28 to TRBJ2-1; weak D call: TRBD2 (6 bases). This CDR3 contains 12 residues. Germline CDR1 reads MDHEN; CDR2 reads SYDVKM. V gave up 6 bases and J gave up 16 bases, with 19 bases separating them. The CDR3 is CASSPASGTHFF. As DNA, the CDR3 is TGTGCCAGCAGCCCCGCTTCCGGGACTCATTTCTTC.

The CDR3: CASSVGTTANTEAFF. CDR3 bases: TGTGCCAGCAGCGTAGGAACGACAGCGAACACTGAAGCTTTCTTT. This chain joins TRBV9 and TRBJ1-1; a possible D gene is TRBD1 (5 bases). The CDR3 has 15 residues. The germline V gene encodes CDR1 SGDLS and CDR2 YYNGEE. V gave up 0 bases and J gave up 1 base, with 10 bases separating them.

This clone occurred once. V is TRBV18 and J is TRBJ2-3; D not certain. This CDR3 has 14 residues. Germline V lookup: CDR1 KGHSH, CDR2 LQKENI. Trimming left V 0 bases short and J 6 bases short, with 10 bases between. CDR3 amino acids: CASSPPDLVDTQYF. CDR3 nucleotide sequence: TGTGCCAGCTCACCACCGGACCTCGTGGATACGCAGTATTTT.

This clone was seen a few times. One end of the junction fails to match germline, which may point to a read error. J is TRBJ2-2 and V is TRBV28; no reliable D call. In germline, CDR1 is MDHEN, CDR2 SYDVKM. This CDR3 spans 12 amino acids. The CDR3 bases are TGTGCCAGCAGGTTATCAAAGGGGGAGCTGTTTTTT. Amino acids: CASRLSKGELFF.

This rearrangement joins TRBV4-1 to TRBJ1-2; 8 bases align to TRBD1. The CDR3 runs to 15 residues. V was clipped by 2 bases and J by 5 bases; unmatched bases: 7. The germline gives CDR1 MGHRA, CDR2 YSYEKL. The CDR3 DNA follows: TGCGCCAGCAGCCAACCTCAGGGGGCCGCTTATGGCTACACCTTC. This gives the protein CASSQPQGAAYGYTF.

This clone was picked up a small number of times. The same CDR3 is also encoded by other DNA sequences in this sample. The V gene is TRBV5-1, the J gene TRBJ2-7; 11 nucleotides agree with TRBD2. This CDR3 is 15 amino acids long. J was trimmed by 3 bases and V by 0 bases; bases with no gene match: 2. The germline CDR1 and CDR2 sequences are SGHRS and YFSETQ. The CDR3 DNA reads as TGCGCCAGCAGCTTGGGACTAGCGGGAATCTACGAGCAGTACTTC. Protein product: CASSLGLAGIYEQYF.